The clone carrying this TCR beta chain was seen at least ten times. This entry belongs to a study of kidney transplant recipient with SARS-CoV-2 infection. The CDR3 covers 16 residues. Germline V gene data show CDR1 as LNHDA and CDR2 as SQIVND (reference sequence). Trimming shortened V by 5 bases and J by 0 bases, and 14 bases separated the two germline ends. TCRdb processed the reads anew with MiXCR; each CDR3 protein has one entry. Among fewer than 250,000 distinct CDR3 sequences listed, 25% to 35% were seen once. This clonotype was sampled from a male patient between 25 and 40 years old who had COVID-19 and was a kidney transplant recipient. Part of the T cell pool may stem from the graft donor. The material sequenced was a blood sample, taken at baseline and on approximately day 120 from a kidney transplant recipient. The chain carries TRBV19 and TRBJ1-5, with D perhaps matching TRBD1 (6 bases). The CDR3 here is CASSYRESGSNQPQHF. The CDR3 DNA reads as TGTGCCAGTAGTTACAGGGAGAGTGGTAGCAATCAGCCCCAGCATTTT.